The 19 T cell receptor beta chains in this list originate from one sample, sequenced in a study of identical twins. TCRdb processed the 5' RACE reads anew with MiXCR; each CDR3 protein has one entry. The data contain hundreds of thousands of distinct CDR3 sequences, over 5% of them singletons. The sequenced sample consisted of naive T cells sorted from blood. These receptors were taken from a man younger than 35 in good health.

The V gene is TRBV7-9, the J gene TRBJ2-7, with 8 nucleotides matching TRBD2. In germline, CDR1 is SEHNR, CDR2 FQNEAQ (reference sequence). With V trimmed by 5 bases and J by 0 bases, 9 bases remained unmatched. The CDR3 is 16 amino acids. The CDR3 nucleotides read TGTGCCAGCAGCCCCCTACTAGCGGACGCCTCCTACGAGCAGTACTTC. This codes for CASSPLLADASYEQYF. The full variable domain, with the rest looked up from reference TRBV7-9 and TRBJ2-7, is DTGVSQNPRHKITKRGQNVTFRCDPISEHNRLYWYRQTLGQGPEFLTYFQNEAQLEKSRLLSDRFSAERPKGSFSTLEIQRTEQGDSAMYLCASSPLLADASYEQYFGPGTRLTVT.

This clonotype was recorded at least ten times. The CDR3 DNA sequence: TGTGCCAGCAGTTTAGTGGCAGGGGCTTTAGATGAGCAGTTCTTC. This gives the protein CASSLVAGALDEQFF. The rearrangement uses TRBV12-3 or TRBV12-4 and TRBJ2-1; D is perhaps TRBD1 (6 bases). The V end was cut by 1 base, the J end by 8 bases, with 15 bases between. The CDR3 has 15 residues.

In this sample, this clonotype turned up many times. The chain joins TRBV11-3 to TRBJ1-3; 9 positions agree with TRBD1. Trimming took 6 bases from V and 1 from J; bases not matched to a gene: 4. The germline CDR1 and CDR2 sequences are SGHNT and YENEEA. The CDR3 length is 15 residues. CDR3 bases: TGTGCCAGCAGAATTGGACAGGGGTCTGGAAACACCATATATTTT. Translating gives CASRIGQGSGNTIYF.

Worth noting for this clonotype: At one end, the junction sequence differs from germline, possibly due to a read error. The chain has TRBV12-3 or TRBV12-4 and TRBJ2-1; 7 bases fit TRBD2. There are 15 residues in the CDR3. CDR3 coding DNA: TGTGCCAGCAGTCTAGCGGTACTCTCCTACAATGAGCAGTTCTTC. Its protein is CASSLAVLSYNEQFF.

This clonotype showed up many times. The rearrangement links TRBV6-2 or TRBV6-3 to TRBJ1-2, with D perhaps TRBD1 (5 bases). The CDR3 sequence is 17 residues long. Germline values: CDR1 MNHEY, CDR2 SVGEGT. Trimming took off 0 bases at V and 0 bases at J, with 14 bases between the two ends. The CDR3 DNA reads TGTGCCAGCAGTTACTCGATCCCGCGGGACTCTAACTATGGCTACACCTTC. Translating gives CASSYSIPRDSNYGYTF.

The gene calls are TRBV7-9 and TRBJ2-7; D might be TRBD1 (6 bases). V dropped 3 bases and J dropped 2 bases, with 11 bases sitting between them. Germline V gene sequence: CDR1 SEHNR, CDR2 FQNEAQ (reference sequence). This CDR3 is 14 amino acids long. The CDR3 loop is CASSFAGETYEQYV. The CDR3 nucleotides read TGTGCCAGCAGCTTTGCAGGGGAAACCTACGAGCAGTACGTC.

This clonotype was observed a handful of times. The rearrangement joins TRBV20-1 to TRBJ2-7; TRBD2 matches 8 bases. Germline lookup yields CDR1 DFQATT and CDR2 SNEGSKA (reference sequence). The V segment lost 2 bases and the J segment 1 base; nucleotides outside the gene matches: 7. This CDR3 has 15 amino acids. CDR3 nucleotides: TGCAGTGCTAGATGGTGGCGGGAGGCTTCCTACGAGCAGTACTTC. Protein: CSARWWREASYEQYF.

This clonotype was counted ten times or more. V and J are TRBV10-3 and TRBJ2-3, with TRBD2 matching 11 bases. CDR1 and CDR2 from the germline V gene are ENHRY and SYGVKD. The CDR3 contains 15 residues. With 5 bases clipped from V and 2 bases from J, the junction kept 3 bases outside the gene matches. Here the CDR3 DNA reads TGTGCCATCAGTCCACTAGCGGGAGCCACAGATACGCAGTATTTT. Translating gives CAISPLAGATDTQYF.

This clonotype has at least ten counts. CDR3 nucleotides: TGCAGTGCTAAGGGGACATCTCCCTACGAGCAGTACTTC. It encodes CSAKGTSPYEQYF. The rearrangement uses TRBV20-1 and TRBJ2-7, with a possible D match to TRBD1 (6 bases). The V and J ends lost 4 bases and 2 bases respectively, with 12 bases between them. This CDR3 is built from 13 residues. Per the germline V gene, CDR1 is DFQATT and CDR2 is SNEGSKA (reference sequence).

CDR3 loop: CASSSTGTISGNTIYF. The CDR3 DNA reads TGCGCCAGCAGCTCGACAGGCACCATCTCTGGAAACACCATATATTTT. J is TRBJ1-3 and V is TRBV5-1; a possible D gene is TRBD1 (6 bases). The germline gives CDR1 SGHRS, CDR2 YFSETQ. The CDR3 extends over 16 amino acids. V was clipped by 3 bases and J by 0 bases, with 13 bases between them.

This clonotype was detected many times. The chain employs TRBV5-1 and TRBJ2-1; D unresolved. The germline V and J ends were trimmed by 6 bases and 5 bases, with 9 bases remaining between them. CDR3 length: 12 residues. Germline CDR1 and CDR2: SGHRS and YFSETQ. The DNA for the CDR3 is TGCGCCAGCAAGGTAGATAACAATGAGCAGTTCTTC. Translating gives CASKVDNNEQFF.

This clonotype was counted ten times or more. V gene TRBV5-1 combines with J gene TRBJ2-1; 12 nucleotides align to TRBD2. Per germline, CDR1 SGHRS and CDR2 YFSETQ. The CDR3 contains 15 residues. V shed 5 bases and J 4 bases; nucleotides not matched to a gene: 4. CDR3 DNA sequence: TGCGCCAGCAGGTGGACTAGCGGGGTTTACAATGAGCAGTTCTTC. It translates to CASRWTSGVYNEQFF.

This clonotype was counted ten times or more. The rearrangement joins TRBV3-1 to TRBJ2-1, with TRBD2 identical over 10 bases. Germline CDR1 reads LGHDT; CDR2 reads YNNKEL (reference sequence). Trimming removed 1 base from V and 9 bases from J; junction bases left unmatched: 6. The CDR3 consists of 15 residues. For the CDR3, the DNA is TGTGCCAGCAGCCAAGGGTGGGCTAGCGGGAGTGAGCAGTTCTTC. Protein sequence: CASSQGWASGSEQFF.

This clonotype showed up many times. The CDR3 DNA reads as TGTGCCAGCAGTTATTCAACAGAGAACACTGAAGCTTTCTTT. Translated: CASSYSTENTEAFF. This sequence joins TRBV6-5 and TRBJ1-1; D unclear. From germline, CDR1 is MNHEY and CDR2 SVGAGI. CDR3 length equals 14 residues. V lost 3 bases and J 1 base, leaving 9 bases between the germline ends.

This clonotype showed up many times. This chain uses TRBV20-1 with TRBJ1-5, with a possible D match to TRBD1 (5 bases). CDR1 and CDR2 (germline): DFQATT, SNEGSKA (reference sequence). The CDR3 totals 15 residues. The CDR3 here is CTANRGLGGNQPQHF. In nucleotides, the CDR3 is TGCACTGCCAATCGGGGATTAGGGGGCAATCAGCCCCAGCATTTT.

In this sample, this clonotype turned up many times. The V and J genes are TRBV4-1 and TRBJ1-4, with no clear D. Trimming removed 3 bases at V and 6 bases at J, with 20 bases between. This CDR3 has 17 amino acids. The germline V gene encodes CDR1 MGHRA and CDR2 YSYEKL. This chain's CDR3 is CASSHPSGGWEYEKLFF. Written as DNA, the CDR3 is TGCGCCAGCAGCCACCCATCGGGTGGGTGGGAGTATGAAAAACTGTTTTTT.

This clonotype was found many times. The chain uses TRBV28 and TRBJ2-3; D gene uncertain. Germline-derived CDR1 and CDR2 are MDHEN and SYDVKM. V lost 3 bases and J 0 bases, leaving 7 bases between the germline ends. This CDR3 comprises 14 residues. The CDR3 region has the DNA TGTGCCAGCAGTTTCGGCACAAGCACAGATACGCAGTATTTT. The encoded protein is CASSFGTSTDTQYF.

This clonotype came up a few times. The chain has TRBV7-9 and TRBJ2-5; tentatively, D is TRBD1 or TRBD2 (5 bases each). This CDR3 has 15 residues. V lost 2 bases, J lost 5 bases, and 15 bases lay in between. Germline lookup yields CDR1 SEHNR and CDR2 FQNEAQ (reference sequence). Here the CDR3 DNA reads TGTGCCAGCAGCTTAAGTAGGGGACCCCGGGAGACCCAGTACTTC. It is translated as CASSLSRGPRETQYF.

The chain links TRBV2 to TRBJ2-1; TRBD2 might be the D (6 bases). Germline V gives CDR1 SNHLY, CDR2 FYNNEI. V gave up 10 bases and J gave up 7 bases, with 11 bases separating them. The CDR3 is 11 amino acids. CDR3 amino acids: CATGGWNEQFF. The CDR3 coding sequence is TGTGCCACCGGAGGGTGGAATGAGCAGTTCTTC.